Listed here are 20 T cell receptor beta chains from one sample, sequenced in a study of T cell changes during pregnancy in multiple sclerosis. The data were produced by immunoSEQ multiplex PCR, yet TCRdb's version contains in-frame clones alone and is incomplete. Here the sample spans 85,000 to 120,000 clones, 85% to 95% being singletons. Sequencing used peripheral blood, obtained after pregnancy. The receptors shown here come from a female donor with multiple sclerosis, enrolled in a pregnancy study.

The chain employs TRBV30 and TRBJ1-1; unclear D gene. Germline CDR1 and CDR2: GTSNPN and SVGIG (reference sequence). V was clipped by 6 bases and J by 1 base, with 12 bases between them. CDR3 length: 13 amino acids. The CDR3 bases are TGTGCCTGCCCCCAGCGAGGGAACACTGAAGCTTTCTTT. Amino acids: CACPQRGNTEAFF.

CDR3 protein: CASSYSDRANYGYTF. CDR3 nucleotide sequence: TGCGCCAGCAGCTATTCCGACAGGGCGAACTATGGCTACACCTTC. The V gene is TRBV5-1, the J gene TRBJ1-2; TRBD1 matches at 7 bases. The ends lost 3 bases at V and 2 bases at J; junction bases unmatched: 7. Germline V gene sequence: CDR1 SGHRS, CDR2 YFSETQ. This CDR3 contains 15 residues. The whole variable domain, filled in from reference TRBV5-1 and TRBJ1-2, reads KAGVTQTPRYLIKTRGQQVTLSCSPISGHRSVSWYQQTPGQGLQFLFEYFSETQRNKGNFPGRFSGRQFSNSRSEMNVSTLELGDSALYLCASSYSDRANYGYTFGSGTRLTVV.

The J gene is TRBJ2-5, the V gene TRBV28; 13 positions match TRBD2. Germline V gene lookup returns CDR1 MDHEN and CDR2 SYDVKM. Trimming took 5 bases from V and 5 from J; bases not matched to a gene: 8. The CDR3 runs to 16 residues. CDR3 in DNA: TGTGCCAGCAGTCTCGGACTAGCGGGAGTGCCGGAGACCCAGTACTTC. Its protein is CASSLGLAGVPETQYF.

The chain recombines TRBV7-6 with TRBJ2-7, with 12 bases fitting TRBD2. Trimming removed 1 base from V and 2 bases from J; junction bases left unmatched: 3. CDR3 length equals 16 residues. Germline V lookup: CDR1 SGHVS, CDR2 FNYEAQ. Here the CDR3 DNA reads TGTGCCAGCAGCTTAGGGGCTAGCGGGGGGGCCTACGAGCAGTACTTC. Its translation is CASSLGASGGAYEQYF.

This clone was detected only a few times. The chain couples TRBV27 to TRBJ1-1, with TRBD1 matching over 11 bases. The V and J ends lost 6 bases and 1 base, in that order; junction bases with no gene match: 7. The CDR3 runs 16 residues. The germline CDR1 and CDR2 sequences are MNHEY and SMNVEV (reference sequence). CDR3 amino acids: CASSHRDRGENTEAFF. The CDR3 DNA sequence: TGTGCCAGCAGCCACCGGGACAGGGGGGAGAACACTGAAGCTTTCTTT.

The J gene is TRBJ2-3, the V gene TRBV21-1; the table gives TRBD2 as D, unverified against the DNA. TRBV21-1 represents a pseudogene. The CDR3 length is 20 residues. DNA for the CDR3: TGTGCCAGCAGCAAGAGTTTTCCGCCTAGCGGGCAAACTAGCACAGATACGCAGTATTTT. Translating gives CASSKSFPPSGQTSTDTQYF.

Written as DNA, the CDR3 is TGCGCCAGCAGCCCTGGACAGGGGCACACCGGGGAGCTGTTTTTT. Encoded protein: CASSPGQGHTGELFF. The V and J genes are TRBV5-1 and TRBJ2-2; 9 bases map to TRBD1. The V and J ends lost 4 bases and 3 bases, in that order; junction bases with no gene match: 4. Germline V gene sequence: CDR1 SGHRS, CDR2 YFSETQ. The CDR3 loop spans 15 amino acids. Supplemented by reference TRBV5-1 and TRBJ2-2, the full variable domain reads KAGVTQTPRYLIKTRGQQVTLSCSPISGHRSVSWYQQTPGQGLQFLFEYFSETQRNKGNFPGRFSGRQFSNSRSEMNVSTLELGDSALYLCASSPGQGHTGELFFGEGSRLTVL.

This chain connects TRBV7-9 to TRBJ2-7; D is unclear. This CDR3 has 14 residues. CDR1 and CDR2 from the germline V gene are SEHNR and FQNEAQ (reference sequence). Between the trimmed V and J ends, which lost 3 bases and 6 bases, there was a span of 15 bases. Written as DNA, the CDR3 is TGTGCCAGCAGCTTTGAGGAACTCCCGGGCGAGCAGTACTTC. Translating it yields CASSFEELPGEQYF.

The CDR3 loop reads CASSRGGNEQYF. The CDR3 DNA follows: TGTGCCAGCAGCCGCGGGGGGAACGAGCAGTACTTC. The chain has TRBV7-2 and TRBJ2-7; 8 nucleotides line up with TRBD2. The junction had 2 bases not matched to a gene; V was cut back by 5 bases and J by 5 bases. Looked up from germline, CDR1 is SGHTA and CDR2 is FQGNSA. The CDR3 is 12 residues long.

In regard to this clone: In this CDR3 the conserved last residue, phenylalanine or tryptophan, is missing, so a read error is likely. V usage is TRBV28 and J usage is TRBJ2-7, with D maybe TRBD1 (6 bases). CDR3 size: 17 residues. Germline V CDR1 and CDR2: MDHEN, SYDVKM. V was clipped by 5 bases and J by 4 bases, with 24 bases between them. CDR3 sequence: CASSPMNRAVGIYEQYL. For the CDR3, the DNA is TGTGCCAGCAGTCCAATGAACAGGGCGGTGGGGATTTACGAGCAGTACCTC.

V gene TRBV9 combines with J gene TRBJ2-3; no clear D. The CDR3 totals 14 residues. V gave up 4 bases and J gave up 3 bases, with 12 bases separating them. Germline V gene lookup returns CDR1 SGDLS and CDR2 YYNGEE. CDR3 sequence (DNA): TGTGCCAGCAGCTTCCGAGGTGGGACAGATACGCAGTATTTT. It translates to CASSFRGGTDTQYF.

CDR3 nucleotides: TGTGCCAGCAGTGAAGCGCTAAGCAATCAGCCCCAGCATTTT. This gives the protein CASSEALSNQPQHF. J is TRBJ1-5 and V is TRBV6-1; D unresolved. The germline V and J ends were trimmed by 0 bases and 1 base, with 4 bases remaining between them. The CDR3 sequence is 14 residues long. Germline CDR1 and CDR2: MNHNS and SASEGT.

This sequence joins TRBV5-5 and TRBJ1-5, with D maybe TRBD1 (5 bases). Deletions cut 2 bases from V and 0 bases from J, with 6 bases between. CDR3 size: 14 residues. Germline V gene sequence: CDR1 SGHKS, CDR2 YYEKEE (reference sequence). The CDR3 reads CASSLQDSNQPQHF. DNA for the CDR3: TGTGCCAGCAGCTTACAGGATAGCAATCAGCCCCAGCATTTT.

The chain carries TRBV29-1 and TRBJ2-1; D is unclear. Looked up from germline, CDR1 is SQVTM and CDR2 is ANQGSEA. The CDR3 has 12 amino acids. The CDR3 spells CSYNALYNEQFF. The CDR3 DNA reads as TGCAGTTACAATGCCCTCTACAATGAGCAGTTCTTC.

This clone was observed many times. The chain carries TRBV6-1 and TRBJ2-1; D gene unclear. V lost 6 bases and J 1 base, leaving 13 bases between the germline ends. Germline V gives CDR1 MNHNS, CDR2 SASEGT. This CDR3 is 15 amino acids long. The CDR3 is CASSTLEVSYNEQFF. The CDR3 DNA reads TGTGCCAGCAGCACCCTAGAGGTATCCTACAATGAGCAGTTCTTC.

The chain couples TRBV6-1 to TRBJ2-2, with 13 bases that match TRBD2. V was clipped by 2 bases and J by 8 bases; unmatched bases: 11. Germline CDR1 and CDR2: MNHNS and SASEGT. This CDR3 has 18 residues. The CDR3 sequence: CASSERRLAGGIRGELFF. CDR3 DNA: TGTGCCAGCAGTGAACGGCGACTAGCGGGAGGTATTCGGGGGGAGCTGTTTTTT.

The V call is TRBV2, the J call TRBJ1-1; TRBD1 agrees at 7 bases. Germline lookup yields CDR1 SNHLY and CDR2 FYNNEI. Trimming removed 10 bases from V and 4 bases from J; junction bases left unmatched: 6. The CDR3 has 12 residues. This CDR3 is CATTGDATEAFF. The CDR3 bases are TGTGCCACTACAGGGGACGCCACTGAAGCTTTCTTT.

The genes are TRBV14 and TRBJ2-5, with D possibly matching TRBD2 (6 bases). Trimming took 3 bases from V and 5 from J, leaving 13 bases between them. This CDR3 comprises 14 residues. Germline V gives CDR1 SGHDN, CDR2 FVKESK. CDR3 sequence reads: CASSHPSGWETQYF. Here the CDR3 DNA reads TGTGCCAGCAGCCACCCCAGCGGGTGGGAGACCCAGTACTTC.

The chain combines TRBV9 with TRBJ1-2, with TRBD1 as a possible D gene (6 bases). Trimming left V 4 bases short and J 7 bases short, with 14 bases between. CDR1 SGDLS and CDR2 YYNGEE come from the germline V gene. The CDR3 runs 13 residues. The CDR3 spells CASSYDRRGGYTF. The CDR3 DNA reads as TGTGCCAGCAGCTATGACAGGCGAGGTGGCTACACCTTC.

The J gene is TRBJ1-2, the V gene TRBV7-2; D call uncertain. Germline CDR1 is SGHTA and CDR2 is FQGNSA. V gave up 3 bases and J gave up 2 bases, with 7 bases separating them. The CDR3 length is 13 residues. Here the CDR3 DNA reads TGTGCCAGCAGCTTCGGCGGGAACTATGGCTACACCTTC. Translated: CASSFGGNYGYTF.